A selection of T cell receptor beta chains follows, all from one sample in a study of blood T cell repertoires in COVID-19. Clones were read by immunoSEQ multiplex PCR, and TCRdb kept only the in-frame ones, dropping some. The sample lists 250,000 or so clones, 70% to 90% occurring once. Sequenced sample: PBMCs or T cells enriched from blood (not recorded which). The receptors derive from a woman aged 45-59 years who had been exposed to COVID-19. The CDR3 runs from the conserved cysteine through the conserved F or W.

v_gene,CDR3aa
TRBV5-6,CASSLISLAGRNQAFF
TRBV6-5,CASGTRRLGETQYF
TRBV19,CASNPNSNQPQHF
TRBV6-5,CASSDLTGRETQYF
TRBV12-3/TRBV12-4,CASSFFRVKTQYF
TRBV7-6,CASSLVPGGPTTEAFF
TRBV15,CATRTGYDTGELFF
TRBV7-9,CASSRIRDRVGEQYF
TRBV7-9,CASGQGVYNEQFF
TRBV5-1,CASSITGDNSPLHF
TRBV24-1,CATRGRANYGYTF
TRBV28,CASLHRGEAFF
TRBV19,CASSISTGWESPLHF
TRBV12-5,CATWDRGQAGYTF
TRBV28,CASSAPQGAFNTEAFF
TRBV9,CASSVRQSPNEKLFF
TRBV27,CASSLRGGLRTGVGDGYTF
TRBV6-5,CASSSNPGQGGDTQYF